Listed here is a single T cell receptor beta chain. These data are taken from a study of tumour-infiltrating T cells in Burkitt lymphoma. Study in general: Productive clonality predicted overall and progression-free survival.

CDR1 is MGHRA and CDR2 is YSYEKL in the germline V gene. V lost 3 bases and J 1 base, leaving 6 bases between the germline ends. The CDR3 runs to 13 residues. This table comes from immunoSEQ multiplex PCR, and its TCRdb copy is limited to in-frame clones, with some not included. The sample contains roughly 8,500 clones, about 69% of which appear only once. The chain joins TRBV4-1 to TRBJ1-1, with a weak D call TRBD1 (5 bases). The TCR originated in a human donor with diffuse large B-cell lymphoma. The material sequenced was tumor tissue. The chain's CDR3 is CASSHQGNTEAFF. Here the CDR3 DNA reads TGCGCCAGCAGCCATCAGGGGAACACTGAAGCTTTCTTT.